This TCR beta chain was recovered during a study of early T cells in non-severe SARS-CoV-2 infection. The CDR3 has 12 amino acids. The germline CDR1 and CDR2 sequences are SEHNR and FQNEAQ (reference sequence). V lost 5 bases, J lost 4 bases, and 6 bases lay in between. Individual cDNA molecules received unique molecular identifiers during library preparation. TCRdb redid the calling of the 5' RACE reads with MiXCR, one entry per CDR3 protein. The profile covers 50,000 or so distinct CDR3 sequences, with about 12% appearing a single time and roughly a tenth taken by the ten largest. Input material: whole blood. The TCR comes from an adult who was a healthcare worker with PCR-confirmed SARS-CoV-2 infection or an uninfected control (not recorded which). The V gene is TRBV7-9, the J gene TRBJ2-1, with D unresolved. This CDR3 reads CASSLSYNEQFF. The CDR3 DNA sequence: TGTGCCAGCAGCCTCTCGTACAATGAGCAGTTCTTC.